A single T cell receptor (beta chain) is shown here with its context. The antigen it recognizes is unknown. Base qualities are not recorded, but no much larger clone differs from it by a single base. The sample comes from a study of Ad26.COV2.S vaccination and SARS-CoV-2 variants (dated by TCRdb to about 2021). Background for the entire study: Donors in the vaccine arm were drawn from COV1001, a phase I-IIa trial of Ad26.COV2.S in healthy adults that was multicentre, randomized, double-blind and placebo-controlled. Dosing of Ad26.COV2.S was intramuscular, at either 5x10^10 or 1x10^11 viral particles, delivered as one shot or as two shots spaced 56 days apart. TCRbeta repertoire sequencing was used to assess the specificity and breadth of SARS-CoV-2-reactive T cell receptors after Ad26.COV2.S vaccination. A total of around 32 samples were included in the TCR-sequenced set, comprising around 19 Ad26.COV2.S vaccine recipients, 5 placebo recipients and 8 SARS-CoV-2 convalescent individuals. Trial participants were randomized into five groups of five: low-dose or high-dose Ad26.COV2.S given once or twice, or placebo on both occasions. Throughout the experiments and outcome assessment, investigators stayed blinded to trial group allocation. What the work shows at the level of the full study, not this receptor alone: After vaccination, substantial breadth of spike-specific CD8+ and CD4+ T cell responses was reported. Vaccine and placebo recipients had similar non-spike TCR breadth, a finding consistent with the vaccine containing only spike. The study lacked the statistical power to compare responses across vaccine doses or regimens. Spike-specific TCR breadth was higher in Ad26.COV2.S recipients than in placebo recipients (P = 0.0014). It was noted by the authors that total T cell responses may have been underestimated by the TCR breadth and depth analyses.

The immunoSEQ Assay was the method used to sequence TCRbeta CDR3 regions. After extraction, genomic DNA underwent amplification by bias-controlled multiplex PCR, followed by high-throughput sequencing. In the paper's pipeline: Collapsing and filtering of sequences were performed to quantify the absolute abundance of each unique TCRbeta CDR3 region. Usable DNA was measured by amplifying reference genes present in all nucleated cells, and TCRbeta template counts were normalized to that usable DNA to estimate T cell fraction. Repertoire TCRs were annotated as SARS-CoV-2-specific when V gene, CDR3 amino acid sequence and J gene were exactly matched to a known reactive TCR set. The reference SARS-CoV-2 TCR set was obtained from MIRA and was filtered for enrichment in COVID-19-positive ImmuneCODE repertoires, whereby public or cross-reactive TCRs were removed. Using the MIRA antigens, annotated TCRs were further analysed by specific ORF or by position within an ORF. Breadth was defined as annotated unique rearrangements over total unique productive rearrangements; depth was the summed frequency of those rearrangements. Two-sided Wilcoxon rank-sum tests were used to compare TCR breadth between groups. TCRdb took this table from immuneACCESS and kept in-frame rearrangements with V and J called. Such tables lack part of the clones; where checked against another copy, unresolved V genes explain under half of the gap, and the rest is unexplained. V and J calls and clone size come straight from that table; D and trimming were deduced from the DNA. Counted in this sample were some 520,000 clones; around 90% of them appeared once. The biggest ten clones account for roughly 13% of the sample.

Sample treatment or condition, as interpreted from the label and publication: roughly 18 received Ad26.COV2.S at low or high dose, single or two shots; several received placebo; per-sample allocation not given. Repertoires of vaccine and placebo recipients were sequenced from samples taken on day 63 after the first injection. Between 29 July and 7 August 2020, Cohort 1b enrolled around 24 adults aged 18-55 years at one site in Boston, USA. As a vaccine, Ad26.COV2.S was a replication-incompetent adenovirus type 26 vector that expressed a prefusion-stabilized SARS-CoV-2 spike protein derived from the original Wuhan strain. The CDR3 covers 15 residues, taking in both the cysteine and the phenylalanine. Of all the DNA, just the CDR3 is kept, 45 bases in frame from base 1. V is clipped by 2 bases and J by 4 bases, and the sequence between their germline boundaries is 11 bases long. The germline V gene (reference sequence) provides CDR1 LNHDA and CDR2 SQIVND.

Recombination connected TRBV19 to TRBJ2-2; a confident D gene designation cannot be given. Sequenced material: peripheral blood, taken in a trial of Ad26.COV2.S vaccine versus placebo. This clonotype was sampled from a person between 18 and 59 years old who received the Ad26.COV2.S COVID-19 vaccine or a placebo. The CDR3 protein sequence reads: CASSISVRVTGELFF. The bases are TGTGCCAGTAGTATATCAGTCCGGGTCACCGGGGAGCTGTTTTTT.